This T cell receptor beta chain was found in a study of control samples from healthy donors and cancer patients. This CDR3 is built from 14 residues. Germline CDR1 and CDR2: LGHDT and YNNKEL (reference sequence). Trimming removed 2 bases at V and 7 bases at J, with 14 bases between. The method was immunoSEQ multiplex PCR; TCRdb's version includes in-frame clones alone and lacks a portion of them. This table holds some 150,000 clones, roughly 94% found once. The receptor was isolated from a man aged 55 to 70 with colorectal cancer. The chain has TRBV3-1 (or the pseudogene TRBV3-2) and TRBJ2-5; maybe TRBD2 (7 bases). The sequenced sample was PBMCs. Here the CDR3 reads CASSQSGGGGTQYF. The CDR3 DNA sequence: TGTGCCAGCAGCCAATCCGGGGGCGGGGGGACCCAGTACTTC.